This T cell receptor (beta chain) originates from a study of blood T cells in healthy people across ages. Study-wide background: Per every two T cells, about one barcoded beta molecule was captured by template switching.

The CDR3 loop spans 16 amino acids. Germline values: CDR1 MNHEY, CDR2 SMNVEV (reference sequence). Trimming shortened V by 2 bases and J by 0 bases, and 11 bases separated the two germline ends. The study's findings and limits: Correlation between TCR beta diversity and naive T cell percentage was strong. Estimates based on one million T cells were treated as lower bounds. Per million T cells, the diversity of TCR beta decreased roughly linearly as age advanced.

This clonotype was seen only a few times. Its antigen remains unknown. Combining a sample-barcoded 5' primer with a J-beta primer mix, a second PCR ran for 7 to 11 cycles. TCRdb independently ran MiXCR on the 5' RACE reads; one entry per CDR3 protein. The top ten hold over 3.5% of the sample, which has about 1.5 million distinct CDR3 sequences, about 42% seen once. Material for sequencing was blood. The clonotype was recovered from a woman between 18 and 29 years old in good health. The chain has TRBV27 and TRBJ2-1; D not resolved. This CDR3 is CASSLEYARSYNEQFF. The CDR3 region has the DNA TGTGCCAGCAGTTTAGAGTACGCCCGCTCCTACAATGAGCAGTTCTTC.